These 21 T cell receptor beta chains were sequenced from one sample in a study of T cells in Graves' hyperthyroidism and ophthalmopathy. The source material, RNA transcripts, was used to amplify TCR beta CDR3 regions. TCR CDR3 regions were first amplified by RT-PCR with HTBI primers. TCRdb itself ran the multiplex PCR reads through MiXCR, one entry per CDR3 protein. The top ten clones hold less than 30% of a sample with a few hundred thousand distinct CDR3 sequences, 20% of them seen once. Sequenced input: blood. The receptors originated from a man between 18 and 35 years old with Graves' hyperthyroidism.

V is TRBV29-1 and J is TRBJ1-2, with 7 bases lining up with TRBD1. Germline trimming cut 4 bases from V and 4 bases from J; bases unmatched to any gene: 9. This CDR3 region has 14 residues. From germline, CDR1 is SQVTM and CDR2 ANQGSEA. The CDR3 protein is CSVGGQAPTYGYTF. Written as DNA, the CDR3 is TGCAGCGTTGGCGGACAGGCCCCAACCTATGGCTACACCTTC.

The sample holds a few counts of this clonotype. The CDR3 DNA follows: TGTGCCAGTAGACCCGAACAGGGATGGATCACTGAAGCTTTCTTT. Translation: CASRPEQGWITEAFF. The J gene is TRBJ1-1, the V gene TRBV12-3 or TRBV12-4; D is perhaps TRBD1 (6 bases). The V and J ends lost 9 bases and 4 bases respectively, with 21 bases between them. This CDR3 contains 15 residues.

V and J are TRBV6-1 and TRBJ2-2, with D possibly TRBD1 on 5 matching bases. The V end was cut by 7 bases, the J end by 6 bases, with 12 bases between. The CDR3 totals 13 residues. Per germline, CDR1 MNHNS and CDR2 SASEGT. The CDR3 reads CASTRGEAGELFF. CDR3 DNA: TGTGCCAGCACAAGGGGCGAGGCCGGGGAGCTGTTTTTT.

This rearrangement joins TRBV3-1 to TRBJ1-1; possibly TRBD1 for D (6 bases). The CDR3 is made up of 15 amino acids. The V gene lost 0 bases and the J gene lost 3 bases, with 11 bases spanning the gap. Germline V lookup: CDR1 LGHDT, CDR2 YNNKEL (reference sequence). CDR3 nucleotides: TGTGCCAGCAGCCAAGACCGACAGGCGTACACTGAAGCTTTCTTT. Its protein product is CASSQDRQAYTEAFF.

Ten or more counts support this clonotype. J is TRBJ2-5 and V is TRBV7-2; tentatively, D is TRBD1 (6 bases). This CDR3 spans 15 amino acids. V lost 1 base to trimming and J lost 3 bases, with 12 bases between them. Germline CDR1 reads SGHTA; CDR2 reads FQGNSA. The CDR3 coding sequence is TGTGCCAGCAGCTTAGGAGACAGGTTAGAAGAGACCCAGTACTTC. It translates to CASSLGDRLEETQYF. Full variable domain (rest looked up from reference TRBV7-2 and TRBJ2-5): GAGVSQSPSNKVTEKGKDVELRCDPISGHTALYWYRQSLGQGLEFLIYFQGNSAPDKSGLPSDRFSAERTGGSVSTLTIQRTQQEDSAVYLCASSLGDRLEETQYFGPGTRLLVL.

This clonotype was detected many times. The chain combines TRBV2 with TRBJ2-4; TRBD1 is a possible D gene (5 bases). Germline V gene sequence: CDR1 SNHLY, CDR2 FYNNEI. The CDR3 covers 14 residues. The V gene lost 8 bases and the J gene lost 6 bases, with 17 bases spanning the gap. CDR3 sequence reads: CASQRGPPGNIQYF. The CDR3 region has the DNA TGTGCCAGCCAAAGGGGCCCTCCAGGAAACATTCAGTACTTC.

The gene calls are TRBV27 and TRBJ1-2; possibly TRBD1 for D (5 bases). From germline, CDR1 is MNHEY and CDR2 SMNVEV (reference sequence). The CDR3 consists of 15 residues. V lost 0 bases and J lost 4, with 12 bases in between. CDR3 in amino acids: CASSLSRRGPYGYTF. CDR3 nucleotide sequence: TGTGCCAGCAGTTTATCGCGGAGGGGCCCCTATGGCTACACCTTC.

V usage is TRBV24-1 and J usage is TRBJ2-3; TRBD1 matches 9 bases. Germline CDR1 reads KGHDR; CDR2 reads SFDVKD. The length of the CDR3 is 15 residues. V dropped 0 bases and J dropped 5; count of bases not matched to a gene: 2. CDR3 DNA: TGTGCCACCAGTGATTTGAACAGGGGGCGAGATACGCAGTATTTT. The encoded protein is CATSDLNRGRDTQYF.

On this clonotype itself: One base away lies a much larger clone, so this may be a sequencing read error. The genes are TRBV11-2 and TRBJ1-5; possible D gene TRBD1, 6 bases. The CDR3 loop spans 13 amino acids. Germline CDR1 reads SGHAT; CDR2 reads FQNNGV. The CDR3 loop reads CASSPQGTQPQQF. The CDR3 nucleotides are TGTGCCAGCAGCCCACAGGGTACTCAGCCCCAGCAGTTT. Variable domain in full (rest from reference TRBV11-2 and TRBJ1-5): EAGVAQSPRYKIIEKRQSVAFWCNPISGHATLYWYQQILGQGPKLLIQFQNNGVVDDSQLPKDRFSAERLKGVDSTLKIQPAKLEDSAVYLCASSPQGTQPQQFGDGTRLSIL.

This clonotype turned up a few times. The V gene is TRBV7-6, the J gene TRBJ1-6; TRBD1 might be the D (6 bases). The CDR3 runs to 14 residues. The germline V gene has CDR1 SGHVS and CDR2 FNYEAQ. Trimming left V 4 bases short and J 14 bases short, with 18 bases between. The chain's CDR3 is CASSYGQRLPTLHF. CDR3 sequence (DNA): TGTGCCAGCAGCTACGGACAGAGGCTCCCAACCCTCCACTTT.

There are many counts of this clonotype. The chain recombines TRBV20-1 with TRBJ1-1; D gene ambiguous. Germline CDR1 and CDR2: DFQATT and SNEGSKA (reference sequence). V gave up 6 bases and J gave up 0 bases, with 23 bases separating them. This CDR3 region has 17 residues. This CDR3 reads CSAPEIETVRMNTEAFF. As DNA, the CDR3 is TGCAGTGCCCCAGAGATAGAAACAGTTAGGATGAACACTGAAGCTTTCTTT.

This clonotype was seen at least ten times. A read error is likely, as this CDR3 ends without the conserved phenylalanine or tryptophan. This chain connects TRBV5-1 to TRBJ1-1; a weak D match, TRBD1 (5 bases). The germline V gene has CDR1 SGHRS and CDR2 YFSETQ. The CDR3 has 14 residues. Trimming removed 2 bases at V and 6 bases at J, with 14 bases between. The CDR3, as DNA: TGCGCCAGCAGCTTATGGGGCGCGGGGGCTGAAGCTTTCCTT. It is translated as CASSLWGAGAEAFL.

About this clonotype: An end of the junction differs from the germline gene, which may be a read error. This CDR3 reads CASMSPNRGRGDIKYF. CDR3 nucleotides: TGTGCCAGCATGTCCCCAAACAGGGGCCGAGGGGACATTAAGTACTTC. The chain couples TRBV28 to TRBJ2-4; 7 nucleotides agree with TRBD1. CDR1 MDHEN and CDR2 SYDVKM come from the germline V gene. This CDR3 spans 16 amino acids.

At least ten counts were recorded for this clonotype. The chain links TRBV7-6 to TRBJ1-5; D gene unclear. Germline CDR1 and CDR2: SGHVS and FNYEAQ. The CDR3 has 14 amino acids. Trimming cost V 5 bases and J 6 bases, with 14 bases left between them. CDR3 protein: CASSQDPGSQPQHF. DNA for the CDR3: TGTGCCAGCAGCCAGGACCCTGGGAGTCAGCCCCAGCATTTT.

CDR3: CAWSKRGVSGNTIYF. For the CDR3, the DNA is TGTGCCTGGAGCAAAAGAGGGGTCAGCGGAAACACCATATATTTT. V gene TRBV30 combines with J gene TRBJ1-3; a possible D gene is TRBD1 (5 bases). V shed 3 bases and J shed 4 bases, with 16 bases lying between them. There are 15 residues in the CDR3. Germline CDR1 reads GTSNPN; CDR2 reads SVGIG (reference sequence).

This clonotype has just a few counts. The rearrangement links TRBV24-1 to TRBJ1-2; TRBD1 aligns across 7 bases. This CDR3 is 16 amino acids long. The V segment lost 4 bases and the J segment 7 bases; nucleotides outside the gene matches: 14. The germline gives CDR1 KGHDR, CDR2 SFDVKD. The CDR3 DNA sequence: TGTGCCACCAGTGACCGGAGACAGGGAGAGAGGGGTGGCTACACCTTC. Translation: CATSDRRQGERGGYTF.

This clonotype has more than one count but fewer than ten. This sequence joins TRBV20-1 and TRBJ1-1; unclear D gene. The CDR3 covers 14 residues. Germline-derived CDR1 and CDR2 are DFQATT and SNEGSKA (reference sequence). V was shortened by 3 bases and J by 3 bases, with 14 bases between the two germline ends. This CDR3 reads CSASLLQGYTEAFF. The CDR3 DNA reads TGCAGTGCTAGTTTGCTTCAAGGCTACACTGAAGCTTTCTTT.

V usage is TRBV4-1 and J usage is TRBJ1-2; D is undetermined. The CDR3 sequence is 15 residues long. V gave up 0 bases and J gave up 0 bases, with 8 bases separating them. Germline CDR1 reads MGHRA; CDR2 reads YSYEKL. As DNA, the CDR3 is TGCGCCAGCAGCCAAGATTTTACCGCTAACTATGGCTACACCTTC. It translates to CASSQDFTANYGYTF.

Many counts were recorded for this clonotype. The chain combines TRBV11-2 with TRBJ1-2; a weak D match, TRBD1 (5 bases). V was shortened by 4 bases and J by 6 bases, with 15 bases between the two germline ends. The V gene's germline CDR1 is SGHAT and CDR2 FQNNGV. The CDR3 is 14 residues long. The CDR3 sequence: CASSSLVGPHGYTF. CDR3 coding DNA: TGTGCCAGCAGCTCCCTGGTGGGGCCCCATGGCTACACCTTC.

This sequence joins TRBV11-2 and TRBJ2-4, with TRBD1 identical over 7 bases. V was clipped by 5 bases and J by 9 bases; unmatched bases: 10. This CDR3 region has 14 residues. The germline gives CDR1 SGHAT, CDR2 FQNNGV. The CDR3 sequence is CASSPTGNVGIQYF. The CDR3 DNA follows: TGTGCCAGCAGCCCGACAGGGAACGTCGGCATTCAGTACTTC.

As concerns this clonotype: Since a much larger clone is just one base distant, this may be a read error. The rearrangement joins TRBV12-3 or TRBV12-4 to TRBJ1-4; 9 bases are shared with TRBD1. The CDR3 has 14 residues. CDR3 DNA sequence: TGTGCCAGCAGTCCAGGACAGGGGTTTGAAAAACTGTGTTTT. It codes for CASSPGQGFEKLCF.